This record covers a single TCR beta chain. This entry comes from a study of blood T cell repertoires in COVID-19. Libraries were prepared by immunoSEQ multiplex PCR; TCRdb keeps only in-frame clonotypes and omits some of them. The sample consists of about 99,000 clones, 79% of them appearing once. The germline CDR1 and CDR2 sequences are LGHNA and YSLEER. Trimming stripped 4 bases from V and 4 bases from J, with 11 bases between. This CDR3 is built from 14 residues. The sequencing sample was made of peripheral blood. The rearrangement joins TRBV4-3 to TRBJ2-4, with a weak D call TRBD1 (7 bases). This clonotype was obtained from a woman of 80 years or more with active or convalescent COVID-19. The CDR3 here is CASSPSGGKNIQYF. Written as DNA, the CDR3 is TGCGCCAGCAGCCCATCAGGGGGGAAAAACATTCAGTACTTC.